The 26 T cell receptor beta chains below all came from one sample that was sequenced in a study of blood T cell repertoires in COVID-19. Sequenced by immunoSEQ multiplex PCR; TCRdb stores in-frame clones only, minus some. The table records 30,000 to 40,000 clones, roughly 86% of them present only once. The sequencing sample was made of peripheral blood. These receptors were obtained from a human donor with active COVID-19. The donor label of this sample is uncertain.

This clone was recorded only once. V usage is TRBV23-1 and J usage is TRBJ1-2; unclear D gene. TRBV23-1 is sorted into the ORF group, with uncertain function. The length of the CDR3 is 15 residues. Trimming removed 0 bases at V and 1 base at J, with 9 bases between. CDR3 protein: CASSQSTPGNYGYTF. In nucleotides, the CDR3 is TGCGCCAGCAGTCAATCGACCCCAGGTAACTATGGCTACACCTTC.

This chain's CDR3 is CASSLAPAGGPQYF. The CDR3 nucleotides are TGTGCCAGCAGCTTAGCCCCAGCGGGGGGGCCCCAGTACTTC. V and J are TRBV11-3 and TRBJ2-5; 10 nucleotides agree with TRBD2. The V and J ends lost 1 base and 9 bases, in that order; junction bases with no gene match: 5. Germline CDR1 reads SGHNT; CDR2 reads YENEEA. The CDR3 loop spans 14 amino acids.

The chain combines TRBV4-2 with TRBJ2-1; perhaps TRBD2 as D (6 bases). Per germline, CDR1 LGHNA and CDR2 YNFKEQ. This CDR3 contains 13 residues. Deletions cut 1 base from V and 8 bases from J, with 9 bases between. Written as DNA, the CDR3 is TGTGCCAGCAGCCAAGCTTGGGGGGATGAGCAGTTCTTC. Its protein is CASSQAWGDEQFF.

The chain uses TRBV6-2 or TRBV6-3 and TRBJ2-7, with 9 bases aligning to TRBD1. The length of the CDR3 is 14 residues. Germline-derived CDR1 and CDR2 are MNHEY and SVGEGT. V dropped 5 bases and J dropped 3; count of bases not matched to a gene: 5. The CDR3 DNA reads TGTGCCAGCAGTCAACCGGGACAGGGCTACGAGCAGTACTTC. The encoded protein is CASSQPGQGYEQYF.

V and J are TRBV5-1 and TRBJ2-1, with 7 bases that match TRBD1. This CDR3 spans 14 amino acids. The V gene's germline CDR1 is SGHRS and CDR2 YFSETQ. The V and J ends lost 4 bases and 8 bases, in that order; junction bases with no gene match: 9. The CDR3 DNA reads as TGCGCCAGCAGCCCCGGGACAGTGTTAGATGAGCAGTTCTTC. Amino acid sequence: CASSPGTVLDEQFF. The variable domain in full, with the rest retrieved from reference TRBV5-1 and TRBJ2-1, is KAGVTQTPRYLIKTRGQQVTLSCSPISGHRSVSWYQQTPGQGLQFLFEYFSETQRNKGNFPGRFSGRQFSNSRSEMNVSTLELGDSALYLCASSPGTVLDEQFFGPGTRLTVL.

The V gene is TRBV3-1 (or the pseudogene TRBV3-2), the J gene TRBJ2-1; tentatively, D is TRBD2 (6 bases). The V end was cut by 4 bases, the J end by 2 bases, with 12 bases between. CDR3 size: 15 residues. Germline loops: CDR1 LGHDT, CDR2 YNNKEL (reference sequence). The CDR3 loop reads CASSLSGTTYNEQFF. In DNA, the CDR3 is TGTGCCAGCAGCCTTAGCGGAACTACCTACAATGAGCAGTTCTTC.

V gene TRBV9 combines with J gene TRBJ2-7, with D uncertain. From germline, CDR1 is SGDLS and CDR2 YYNGEE. Trimming left V 3 bases short and J 3 bases short, with 10 bases between. This CDR3 contains 13 residues. CDR3 coding DNA: TGTGCCAGCAGCGCCGAAACAGACTACGAGCAGTACTTC. Protein sequence: CASSAETDYEQYF.

CDR3 residues: CASSITADSPLHF. CDR3 sequence (DNA): TGTGCCAGTAGTATTACCGCGGATTCACCCCTCCACTTT. J is TRBJ1-6 and V is TRBV19, with D unclear. The CDR3 consists of 13 residues. With 3 bases removed from V and 8 bases from J, the gap between germline ends came to 8 bases. The germline gives CDR1 LNHDA, CDR2 SQIVND (reference sequence).

The rearrangement joins TRBV6-6 to TRBJ2-7; a possible D gene is TRBD1 (5 bases). In germline, CDR1 is MNHNY, CDR2 SVGAGI (reference sequence). This CDR3 has 12 amino acids. The V end was cut by 6 bases, the J end by 3 bases, with 9 bases between. The chain's CDR3 is CASSSDSYEQYF. CDR3 in DNA: TGTGCCAGCAGCTCTGACAGCTACGAGCAGTACTTC.

V and J are TRBV7-2 and TRBJ2-7; unclear D gene. Germline V gene sequence: CDR1 SGHTA, CDR2 FQGNSA. The V end lost 2 bases, the J end lost 0 bases, and 14 bases lay between the germline ends. The CDR3 extends over 16 amino acids. The DNA for the CDR3 is TGTGCCAGCAGCTTAAGGTTTGGCGGATCCTCCTACGAGCAGTACTTC. Protein sequence: CASSLRFGGSSYEQYF. Variable domain in full (rest from reference TRBV7-2 and TRBJ2-7): GAGVSQSPSNKVTEKGKDVELRCDPISGHTALYWYRQSLGQGLEFLIYFQGNSAPDKSGLPSDRFSAERTGGSVSTLTIQRTQQEDSAVYLCASSLRFGGSSYEQYFGPGTRLTVT.

J is TRBJ2-7 and V is TRBV9; perhaps TRBD1 as D (6 bases). The CDR3 contains 12 residues. CDR1 is SGDLS, CDR2 YYNGEE, per germline. Trimming took 0 bases from V and 6 from J, leaving 7 bases between them. CDR3 in amino acids: CASSVVGGEQYF. CDR3 in DNA: TGTGCCAGCAGCGTAGTAGGGGGCGAGCAGTACTTC.

The J gene is TRBJ2-7, the V gene TRBV19; 8 bases map to TRBD2. Germline-derived CDR1 and CDR2 are LNHDA and SQIVND (reference sequence). The CDR3 spans 14 residues. The trim removed 5 bases at V and 0 bases at J, leaving 3 bases unmatched. The CDR3 reads CASSVSGDSYEQYF. For the CDR3, the DNA is TGTGCCAGTAGTGTTAGCGGGGACTCCTACGAGCAGTACTTC. The whole variable domain, remainder taken from reference TRBV19 and TRBJ2-7, is DGGITQSPKYLFRKEGQNVTLSCEQNLNHDAMYWYRQDPGQGLRLIYYSQIVNDFQKGDIAEGYSVSREKKESFPLTVTSAQKNPTAFYLCASSVSGDSYEQYFGPGTRLTVT.

The genes are TRBV19 and TRBJ2-7, with D possibly TRBD2 on 6 matching bases. V lost 7 bases and J 4 bases, leaving 8 bases between the germline ends. This CDR3 is built from 11 residues. In germline, CDR1 is LNHDA, CDR2 SQIVND (reference sequence). The CDR3 loop is CASTGGYEQYF. In DNA form, the CDR3 reads TGTGCCAGTACCGGGGGATACGAGCAGTACTTC. Variable domain in full (rest from reference TRBV19 and TRBJ2-7): DGGITQSPKYLFRKEGQNVTLSCEQNLNHDAMYWYRQDPGQGLRLIYYSQIVNDFQKGDIAEGYSVSREKKESFPLTVTSAQKNPTAFYLCASTGGYEQYFGPGTRLTVT.

The rearrangement uses TRBV10-3 and TRBJ1-1, with 7 bases that match TRBD1. With 4 bases clipped from V and 2 bases from J, the junction kept 1 base outside the gene matches. CDR1 and CDR2 (germline): ENHRY, SYGVKD. The CDR3 is 13 amino acids. DNA of the CDR3: TGTGCCATCAGTGGGACAGGAAACACTGAAGCTTTCTTT. It specifies CAISGTGNTEAFF.

This clone came up a few times. The identical CDR3 is also encoded by other nucleotide sequences in the sample. The chain uses TRBV7-2 and TRBJ1-1; D is ambiguous. Germline CDR1 is SGHTA and CDR2 is FQGNSA. The CDR3 runs to 14 residues. The V end lost 2 bases, the J end lost 0 bases, and 7 bases lay between the germline ends. This CDR3 reads CASSLRGLNTEAFF. Here the CDR3 DNA reads TGTGCCAGCAGCTTACGGGGATTGAACACTGAAGCTTTCTTT.

J is TRBJ1-1 and V is TRBV7-2, with D possibly TRBD1 on 5 matching bases. There are 14 residues in the CDR3. Germline loops: CDR1 SGHTA, CDR2 FQGNSA. V gave up 2 bases and J gave up 4 bases, with 11 bases separating them. The CDR3 protein is CASSLMIGGTEAFF. The CDR3, as DNA: TGTGCCAGCAGCTTAATGATCGGGGGCACTGAAGCTTTCTTT.

This clone occurred once. The chain joins TRBV6-2 or TRBV6-3 to TRBJ2-5; 8 bases are a match to TRBD1. CDR3 length: 14 amino acids. Per the germline V gene, CDR1 is MNHEY and CDR2 is SVGEGT. V dropped 6 bases and J dropped 4; count of bases not matched to a gene: 7. CDR3 in amino acids: CASSQTGVRETQYF. In DNA, the CDR3 is TGTGCCAGCAGCCAGACAGGGGTGAGAGAGACCCAGTACTTC.

V is TRBV5-1 and J is TRBJ1-2; TRBD1 agrees at 7 bases. After removal of 0 bases from V and 3 bases from J, the junction contained 5 bases not matched to a gene. The germline V gene has CDR1 SGHRS and CDR2 YFSETQ. The CDR3 sequence is 15 residues long. For the CDR3, the DNA is TGCGCCAGCAGCTTGGATCGGGACAGCTACTATGGCTACACCTTC. This sequence encodes CASSLDRDSYYGYTF.

The CDR3 region is CASSSRTAQALSTDTQYF. The DNA of the CDR3 is TGTGCCAGCAGCTCCCGGACAGCACAAGCCCTGAGCACAGATACGCAGTATTTT. This chain links TRBV7-9 with TRBJ2-3; weak D call: TRBD1 (6 bases). V was trimmed by 4 bases and J by 0 bases, leaving 20 bases between them. This CDR3 region has 18 residues. Germline CDR1 SEHNR, CDR2 FQNEAQ (reference sequence). Full variable domain (outside the CDR3, taken from reference TRBV7-9 and TRBJ2-3): DTGVSQNPRHKITKRGQNVTFRCDPISEHNRLYWYRQTLGQGPEFLTYFQNEAQLEKSRLLSDRFSAERPKGSFSTLEIQRTEQGDSAMYLCASSSRTAQALSTDTQYFGPGTRLTVL.

The chain has TRBV5-1 and TRBJ2-1; the match to TRBD2 covers 7 bases. Germline-derived CDR1 and CDR2 are SGHRS and YFSETQ. There are 14 residues in the CDR3. The ends lost 2 bases at V and 5 bases at J; junction bases unmatched: 4. The CDR3 DNA is TGCGCCAGCAGCTTCGCGGCGGGGGACAATGAGCAGTTCTTC. Amino acids: CASSFAAGDNEQFF.

This clone was recorded a few times. The chain recombines TRBV14 with TRBJ1-1; D is unclear. The V end was cut by 7 bases, the J end by 1 base, with 16 bases between. This CDR3 contains 15 residues. CDR1 is SGHDN, CDR2 FVKESK, per germline. The CDR3 sequence: CASKREVSRNTEAFF. In DNA, the CDR3 is TGTGCCAGCAAACGAGAGGTCAGCAGGAACACTGAAGCTTTCTTT.

This chain connects TRBV5-4 to TRBJ1-1; unclear D gene. V shed 2 bases and J shed 0 bases, with 5 bases lying between them. Germline-derived CDR1 and CDR2 are SGHNT and YYREEE (reference sequence). The CDR3 consists of 13 residues. The CDR3, as DNA: TGTGCCAGCAGCTTACAATTGAACACTGAAGCTTTCTTT. Translated, it gives CASSLQLNTEAFF.

The chain's CDR3 is CASSYTLAGGGTGELFF. CDR3 DNA sequence: TGTGCCAGCAGTTACACCTTAGCGGGGGGCGGCACCGGGGAGCTGTTTTTT. This rearrangement joins TRBV2 to TRBJ2-2; TRBD2 matches 10 bases. J was trimmed by 4 bases and V by 5 bases; bases with no gene match: 10. The CDR3 spans 17 residues. Germline V gene data show CDR1 as SNHLY and CDR2 as FYNNEI.

The CDR3 reads CASSVGQGATDTQYF. In nucleotides, the CDR3 is TGTGCCAGCAGCGTAGGGCAGGGGGCAACAGATACGCAGTATTTT. This sequence joins TRBV9 and TRBJ2-3; 8 nucleotides align to TRBD1. Trimming removed 0 bases from V and 3 bases from J; junction bases left unmatched: 3. Germline assignment: CDR1 SGDLS and CDR2 YYNGEE. The CDR3 loop spans 15 amino acids.

A single count supports this clone. The J gene is TRBJ2-4, the V gene TRBV5-1; weak D call: TRBD2 (5 bases). Trimming pared 0 bases from V and 4 bases from J, leaving 11 bases between. This CDR3 has 15 residues. Germline loops: CDR1 SGHRS, CDR2 YFSETQ. CDR3 DNA: TGCGCCAGCAGCTTGGCGCTAGCAGATAAAAACATTCAGTACTTC. As protein: CASSLALADKNIQYF.

The V gene is TRBV10-3, the J gene TRBJ2-7; tentatively, D is TRBD2 (6 bases). Germline CDR1 and CDR2: ENHRY and SYGVKD. The CDR3 covers 13 residues. V was pared by 4 bases and J by 6 bases, with 13 bases between. CDR3 coding DNA: TGTGCCATCAGTGGAGGCCAGGGAGGCGAGCAGTACTTC. Amino acid sequence: CAISGGQGGEQYF.